The 22 T cell receptor beta chains below were found in one sample sequenced in a study of T cell changes during pregnancy in multiple sclerosis. TCRdb's table, derived via immunoSEQ multiplex PCR, lists solely in-frame clones and lacks some. Of tens of thousands of clones in the sample, 92% were seen once. This sample comprised peripheral blood, obtained in the first trimester of pregnancy. These receptors originate from a female donor in good health, enrolled as a control in a pregnancy study.

V and J are TRBV5-1 and TRBJ2-3; 9 bases match TRBD2. The CDR3 length is 15 residues. The V segment lost 5 bases and the J segment 6 bases; nucleotides outside the gene matches: 10. From germline, CDR1 is SGHRS and CDR2 YFSETQ. Here the CDR3 reads CASSLGGGRADTQYF. CDR3 DNA sequence: TGCGCCAGCAGTCTGGGGGGCGGGAGGGCCGATACGCAGTATTTT.

The J gene is TRBJ1-1, the V gene TRBV29-1, with TRBD1 identical over 7 bases. J was trimmed by 6 bases and V by 1 base; bases with no gene match: 17. Germline assignment: CDR1 SQVTM and CDR2 ANQGSEA. The CDR3 length is 17 residues. The CDR3 sequence: CSVEGGIGGATLSEAFF. In DNA, the CDR3 is TGCAGCGTTGAAGGTGGGATAGGGGGCGCGACGTTATCTGAAGCTTTCTTT. Full variable domain (remainder filled in from reference TRBV29-1 and TRBJ1-1): SAVISQKPSRDICQRGTSLTIQCQVDSQVTMMFWYRQQPGQSLTLIATANQGSEATYESGFVIDKFPISRPNLTFSTLTVSNMSPEDSSIYLCSVEGGIGGATLSEAFFGQGTRLTVV.

The V and J genes are TRBV4-1 and TRBJ2-5, with 8 bases identical to TRBD1. This CDR3 region has 15 residues. Germline V CDR1 and CDR2: MGHRA, YSYEKL. V gave up 3 bases and J gave up 2 bases; unmatched junction bases: 5. In DNA form, the CDR3 reads TGCGCCAGCAGCCAGAGTTGGACAGGGCAAGAGACCCAGTACTTC. As protein: CASSQSWTGQETQYF.

This sequence joins TRBV5-1 and TRBJ2-3; 12 bases match TRBD1. This CDR3 comprises 15 residues. Germline V CDR1 and CDR2: SGHRS, YFSETQ. After removal of 5 bases from V and 5 bases from J, the junction contained 6 bases not matched to a gene. The CDR3 sequence: CASRPGQGAGDTQYF. The DNA of the CDR3 is TGCGCCAGCAGGCCGGGACAGGGGGCGGGAGATACGCAGTATTTT.

The J gene is TRBJ2-7, the V gene TRBV2; 7 nucleotides agree with TRBD2. V was clipped by 7 bases and J by 0 bases; unmatched bases: 3. CDR3 length: 13 amino acids. Germline V CDR1 and CDR2: SNHLY, FYNNEI. CDR3 residues: CASKAGASYEQYF. CDR3 sequence (DNA): TGTGCCAGCAAGGCGGGAGCCTCCTACGAGCAGTACTTC.

The V gene is TRBV21-1, the J gene TRBJ2-6; the table's D call, TRBD1, was not checked against the DNA. TRBV21-1 is designated a pseudogene. The CDR3 totals 18 residues. The CDR3 DNA sequence: TGTGCCAGCAGCAAAGACCCGACAGGGGGCTCTGGGGCCAACGTCCTGACTTTC. Translating gives CASSKDPTGGSGANVLTF.

The rearrangement links TRBV6-1 to TRBJ2-7, with D possibly matching TRBD2 (7 bases). Trimming removed 6 bases from V and 5 bases from J, with 17 bases in between. The CDR3 is 14 residues long. Germline CDR1 is MNHNS and CDR2 is SASEGT. CDR3 bases: TGTGCCAGCAGCCTCACACCGGGGGGCGACGAGCAGTACTTC. Its translation is CASSLTPGGDEQYF.

This chain connects TRBV19 to TRBJ1-5; TRBD1 is a possible D gene (6 bases). V lost 8 bases and J 0 bases, leaving 14 bases between the germline ends. CDR1 is LNHDA, CDR2 SQIVND, per germline (reference sequence). There are 15 residues in the CDR3. CDR3 in amino acids: CASGGQYYSNQPQHF. The DNA of the CDR3 is TGTGCCAGTGGTGGACAGTACTATAGCAATCAGCCCCAGCATTTT. Using reference TRBV19 and TRBJ1-5 for the parts outside the CDR3, the full variable domain is DGGITQSPKYLFRKEGQNVTLSCEQNLNHDAMYWYRQDPGQGLRLIYYSQIVNDFQKGDIAEGYSVSREKKESFPLTVTSAQKNPTAFYLCASGGQYYSNQPQHFGDGTRLSIL.

This sequence joins TRBV6-5 and TRBJ2-1; the match to TRBD1 covers 8 bases. The CDR3 sequence is 15 residues long. After removal of 4 bases from V and 2 bases from J, the junction contained 4 bases not matched to a gene. Germline CDR1 MNHEY, CDR2 SVGAGI. The CDR3 DNA reads TGTGCCAGCAGTTCCGACAGGGGAACCTACAATGAGCAGTTCTTC. Its protein product is CASSSDRGTYNEQFF.

This clone was observed once. The chain recombines TRBV27 with TRBJ1-5, with D possibly TRBD1 on 5 matching bases. The V end was cut by 4 bases, the J end by 5 bases, with 6 bases between. This CDR3 comprises 12 residues. Germline V gene lookup returns CDR1 MNHEY and CDR2 SMNVEV (reference sequence). CDR3 amino acids: CASSSTDQPQHF. As DNA, the CDR3 is TGTGCCAGCAGTTCGACAGATCAGCCCCAGCATTTT.

The chain has TRBV5-1 and TRBJ1-5; tentative D call: TRBD1 (5 bases). V lost 8 bases to trimming and J lost 1 base, with 10 bases between them. This CDR3 contains 13 residues. Per the germline V gene, CDR1 is SGHRS and CDR2 is YFSETQ. The CDR3 sequence is CARGGTSNQPQHF. In DNA, the CDR3 is TGCGCCAGGGGGGGAACCAGCAATCAGCCCCAGCATTTT. Full variable domain (outside the CDR3, taken from reference TRBV5-1 and TRBJ1-5): KAGVTQTPRYLIKTRGQQVTLSCSPISGHRSVSWYQQTPGQGLQFLFEYFSETQRNKGNFPGRFSGRQFSNSRSEMNVSTLELGDSALYLCARGGTSNQPQHFGDGTRLSIL.

This chain uses TRBV27 with TRBJ2-3; 10 bases line up with TRBD2. This CDR3 has 14 amino acids. Germline loops: CDR1 MNHEY, CDR2 SMNVEV (reference sequence). Trimming took 4 bases from V and 4 from J; bases not matched to a gene: 2. The CDR3 nucleotides read TGTGCCAGCAGTTGGCTAGCGGGAGCAGATACGCAGTATTTT. Encoded protein: CASSWLAGADTQYF.

The V gene is TRBV19, the J gene TRBJ1-5, with a possible D match to TRBD1 (6 bases). Trimming cost V 4 bases and J 6 bases, with 16 bases left between them. Germline loops: CDR1 LNHDA, CDR2 SQIVND (reference sequence). The length of the CDR3 is 15 residues. Here the CDR3 reads CASSKHRDRIQPQHF. In nucleotides, the CDR3 is TGTGCCAGTAGTAAGCATAGAGACAGGATTCAGCCCCAGCATTTT.

This chain joins TRBV28 and TRBJ1-5, with a tentative D call TRBD1 (6 bases). The germline V gene encodes CDR1 MDHEN and CDR2 SYDVKM. V was shortened by 7 bases and J by 7 bases, with 17 bases between the two germline ends. This CDR3 contains 14 residues. CDR3 sequence: CASNLEQGWQPQHF. The CDR3 bases are TGTGCCAGCAATTTGGAACAGGGATGGCAGCCCCAGCATTTT.

This clone was found a few times. The V gene is TRBV29-1, the J gene TRBJ2-7, with 9 bases fitting TRBD1. Germline V gene sequence: CDR1 SQVTM, CDR2 ANQGSEA. The CDR3 is 14 residues long. J gave up 5 bases and V 7 bases, and 12 bases lay outside the gene matches. As DNA, the CDR3 is TGCAGCGCCAAAGCCGGGACAGGGATCAACGAGCAGTACTTC. It translates to CSAKAGTGINEQYF.

J is TRBJ2-5 and V is TRBV5-1; TRBD2 matches 7 bases. The V gene end was trimmed by 4 bases and the J gene end by 5 bases; junction bases not matched to a gene: 17. In germline, CDR1 is SGHRS, CDR2 YFSETQ. The CDR3 consists of 17 residues. The CDR3 loop is CASSPPTGSGERETQYF. The CDR3, as DNA: TGCGCCAGCAGCCCGCCTACGGGGAGCGGGGAAAGGGAGACCCAGTACTTC. The entire variable domain, with the rest obtained from reference TRBV5-1 and TRBJ2-5, is as follows: KAGVTQTPRYLIKTRGQQVTLSCSPISGHRSVSWYQQTPGQGLQFLFEYFSETQRNKGNFPGRFSGRQFSNSRSEMNVSTLELGDSALYLCASSPPTGSGERETQYFGPGTRLLVL.

The chain has TRBV2 and TRBJ2-5; D perhaps matches TRBD2 (6 bases). The CDR3 has 14 amino acids. The V gene lost 4 bases and the J gene lost 3 bases, with 12 bases spanning the gap. Germline CDR1 and CDR2: SNHLY and FYNNEI. The CDR3 region is CASSVNGGEETQYF. CDR3 DNA: TGTGCCAGCAGTGTAAATGGAGGGGAAGAGACCCAGTACTTC.

This chain uses TRBV7-2 with TRBJ1-3, with a weak D call TRBD1 (6 bases). The V end was cut by 8 bases, the J end by 0 bases, with 8 bases between. This CDR3 is 13 amino acids long. Germline V gene sequence: CDR1 SGHTA, CDR2 FQGNSA. CDR3 residues: CASGGNSGNTIYF. CDR3 bases: TGTGCCAGCGGGGGCAACTCTGGAAACACCATATATTTT.

A single count supports this clone. The V and J genes are TRBV6-5 and TRBJ2-7; D is unresolved. CDR3 length: 15 amino acids. Looked up from germline, CDR1 is MNHEY and CDR2 is SVGAGI. The ends were cut back, 0 bases at V and 0 bases at J, with 9 bases in the middle. DNA for the CDR3: TGTGCCAGCAGTTACTCGTTACAGAGCTCCTACGAGCAGTACTTC. The encoded protein is CASSYSLQSSYEQYF.

This chain links TRBV2 with TRBJ1-4, with D unclear. This CDR3 has 14 amino acids. Looked up from germline, CDR1 is SNHLY and CDR2 is FYNNEI. The V end was cut by 10 bases, the J end by 2 bases, with 14 bases between. The CDR3 reads CATAARSTNEKLFF. CDR3 nucleotide sequence: TGTGCCACCGCCGCGAGGAGCACTAATGAAAAACTGTTTTTT.

This clone appeared once. The rearrangement uses TRBV6-5 and TRBJ1-1; D gene unclear. V gave up 6 bases and J gave up 3 bases, with 11 bases separating them. In germline, CDR1 is MNHEY, CDR2 SVGAGI. The CDR3 spans 13 residues. The CDR3 loop reads CASRWGVDTEAFF. CDR3 DNA: TGTGCCAGCAGGTGGGGAGTCGACACTGAAGCTTTCTTT.

This clone has a handful of counts. The chain joins TRBV29-1 to TRBJ2-7, with unresolved D. Trimming stripped 3 bases from V and 3 bases from J, with 9 bases between. The CDR3 extends over 12 amino acids. Germline V lookup: CDR1 SQVTM, CDR2 ANQGSEA. CDR3 coding DNA: TGCAGCGTTGAGCTGACTGACTACGAGCAGTACTTC. It yields the protein CSVELTDYEQYF.